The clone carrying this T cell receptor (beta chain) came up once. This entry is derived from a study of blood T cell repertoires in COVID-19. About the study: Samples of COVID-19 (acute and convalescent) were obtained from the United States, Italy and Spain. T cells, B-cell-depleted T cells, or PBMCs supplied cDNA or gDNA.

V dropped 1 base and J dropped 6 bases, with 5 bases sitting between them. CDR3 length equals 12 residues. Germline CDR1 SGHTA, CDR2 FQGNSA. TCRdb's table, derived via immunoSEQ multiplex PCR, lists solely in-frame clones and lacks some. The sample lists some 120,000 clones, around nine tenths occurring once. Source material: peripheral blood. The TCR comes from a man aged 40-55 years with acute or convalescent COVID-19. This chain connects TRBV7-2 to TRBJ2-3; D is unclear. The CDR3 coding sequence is TGTGCCAGCAGCTTAGATTCGGATACGCAGTATTTT. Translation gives CASSLDSDTQYF.